The TCR beta chain described here comes from a study of blood T cells in healthy people across ages. Trimming removed 1 base from V and 0 bases from J, with 10 bases in between. Germline lookup yields CDR1 MNHEY and CDR2 SMNVEV (reference sequence). The CDR3 runs to 17 residues. The use of a sample-barcoded 5' primer and a J-beta primer mix characterized a second PCR of about 6 to 11 cycles. TCRdb reprocessed the 5' RACE reads via MiXCR and lists one record per CDR3 protein. In the table there are roughly 1.9 million distinct CDR3 sequences, about 39% of which are singletons. This clonotype occurred a few times.

Sequenced sample: blood. The clonotype was recovered from a human donor in good health. V gene TRBV27 combines with J gene TRBJ1-6; D gene ambiguous. The CDR3: CASSLWAESSYNSPLHF. In DNA, the CDR3 is TGTGCCAGCAGTTTATGGGCTGAGAGCTCCTATAATTCACCCCTCCACTTT.